The 29 T cell receptor beta chains below come from one sample, sequenced in a study of blood T cell repertoires in COVID-19. Profiling relied on immunoSEQ multiplex PCR, and the TCRdb table lists in-frame clones only, not all of them. The repertoire holds approximately 400,000 clones, 81% seen once, with about 1.2% in the top ten. The specimen sequenced was peripheral blood. These receptors came from a human donor with acute or convalescent COVID-19. The donor label of this sample is uncertain.

This chain joins TRBV28 and TRBJ1-1; the D gene is possibly TRBD1 (5 bases). V lost 5 bases and J 0 bases, leaving 16 bases between the germline ends. The CDR3 is 16 residues long. Germline assignment: CDR1 MDHEN and CDR2 SYDVKM. For the CDR3, the DNA is TGTGCCAGCAGTACCGACAGTTTTCTGATGAACACTGAAGCTTTCTTT. Translation gives CASSTDSFLMNTEAFF.

Comment on this clone: Mismatch with germline at one junction end may stem from a read error. CDR3 region: CASSPPSQGSLSF. The CDR3 nucleotides are TGTGCCAGCTCACCACCGTCACAGGGGTCTCTTTCATTT. The J gene is TRBJ1-5, the V gene TRBV18, with 7 bases that match TRBD1. The germline gives CDR1 KGHSH, CDR2 LQKENI. The CDR3 runs 13 residues.

The chain combines TRBV19 with TRBJ1-2, with 7 bases lining up with TRBD1. The CDR3 loop spans 13 amino acids. V dropped 2 bases and J dropped 8; count of bases not matched to a gene: 5. CDR1 LNHDA and CDR2 SQIVND come from the germline V gene (reference sequence). CDR3 loop: CASSITYRGGYTF. CDR3 nucleotide sequence: TGTGCCAGTAGTATAACTTACAGGGGAGGCTACACCTTC. The complete variable domain, with remaining parts taken from reference TRBV19 and TRBJ1-2, reads DGGITQSPKYLFRKEGQNVTLSCEQNLNHDAMYWYRQDPGQGLRLIYYSQIVNDFQKGDIAEGYSVSREKKESFPLTVTSAQKNPTAFYLCASSITYRGGYTFGSGTRLTVV.

The V gene is TRBV11-2, the J gene TRBJ1-1, with TRBD1 matching over 9 bases. V was pared by 6 bases and J by 10 bases, with 15 bases of the junction left unmatched. CDR1 SGHAT and CDR2 FQNNGV come from the germline V gene. The CDR3 is made up of 15 amino acids. For the CDR3, the DNA is TGTGCCAGCAGGAAAATCCCGGGACAGGGAGTCGGAGCTTTCTTT. This sequence encodes CASRKIPGQGVGAFF.

The V call is TRBV14, the J call TRBJ1-2, with D maybe TRBD1 (6 bases). Per the germline V gene, CDR1 is SGHDN and CDR2 is FVKESK. The CDR3 runs 16 residues. Between the trimmed V and J ends, which lost 1 base and 9 bases, there was a span of 21 bases. CDR3 DNA sequence: TGTGCCAGCAGCCAAGTCTTGGGGGCCGGTGTTTCCAGCTACACCTTC. It translates to CASSQVLGAGVSSYTF.

This chain links TRBV2 with TRBJ2-2; 12 bases map to TRBD2. The V gene's germline CDR1 is SNHLY and CDR2 FYNNEI. The junction had 3 bases not matched to a gene; V was cut back by 5 bases and J by 5 bases. The CDR3 covers 15 residues. The CDR3 sequence is CASSRTSGETGELFF. The CDR3 DNA is TGTGCCAGCAGTCGGACTAGCGGGGAAACCGGGGAGCTGTTTTTT.

This clone appeared once. The J gene is TRBJ1-4, the V gene TRBV2, with 8 nucleotides matching TRBD1. Per germline, CDR1 SNHLY and CDR2 FYNNEI. V dropped 8 bases and J dropped 8; count of bases not matched to a gene: 13. The CDR3 contains 15 residues. The DNA of the CDR3 is TGTGCCAGCGTTAGTCAGGGGGCCAAAGGGGAAAAACTGTTTTTT. The encoded protein is CASVSQGAKGEKLFF. Complete variable domain (other parts from reference TRBV2 and TRBJ1-4): EPEVTQTPSHQVTQMGQEVILRCVPISNHLYFYWYRQILGQKVEFLVSFYNNEISEKSEIFDDQFSVERPDGSNFTLKIRSTKLEDSAMYFCASVSQGAKGEKLFFGSGTQLSVL.

This clone qualifies as medium-sized (0.01 to 0.1%). The genes are TRBV28 and TRBJ1-5; possible D gene TRBD1, 5 bases. Germline V CDR1 and CDR2: MDHEN, SYDVKM. Trimming removed 5 bases at V and 0 bases at J, with 17 bases between. The CDR3 consists of 17 residues. The CDR3 here is CASSPDLGENSNQPQHF. The CDR3 DNA sequence: TGTGCCAGCAGTCCCGACCTAGGGGAAAATAGCAATCAGCCCCAGCATTTT.

Only a few counts were recorded for this clone. V gene TRBV3-1 (or the pseudogene TRBV3-2) combines with J gene TRBJ2-3, with 11 nucleotides matching TRBD2. Per germline, CDR1 LGHDT and CDR2 YNNKEL (reference sequence). The CDR3 runs 15 residues. After removal of 4 bases from V and 0 bases from J, the junction contained 0 bases not matched to a gene. CDR3 protein: CASSRTSGSTDTQYF. DNA of the CDR3: TGTGCCAGCAGCCGGACTAGCGGGAGCACAGATACGCAGTATTTT.

The V gene is TRBV21-1, the J gene TRBJ1-5. TRBV21-1 is designated a pseudogene. The CDR3 runs to 11 residues. This CDR3 reads CASTGSMPQHF. In nucleotides, the CDR3 is TGTGCCAGCACGGGTTCAATGCCCCAGCATTTT.

The chain employs TRBV27 and TRBJ2-7; TRBD1 matches 10 bases. After removal of 2 bases from V and 3 bases from J, the junction contained 4 bases not matched to a gene. Germline CDR1 and CDR2: MNHEY and SMNVEV (reference sequence). This CDR3 spans 15 amino acids. CDR3 loop: CASSLGGTGVYEQYF. For the CDR3, the DNA is TGTGCCAGCAGTTTAGGAGGGACAGGGGTCTACGAGCAGTACTTC.

This rearrangement joins TRBV11-3 to TRBJ2-2; the D is unclear. This CDR3 is 13 amino acids long. V gave up 1 base and J gave up 4 bases, with 4 bases separating them. Germline CDR1 reads SGHNT; CDR2 reads YENEEA. CDR3 loop: CASSLAGTGELFF. The CDR3, as DNA: TGTGCCAGCAGCTTAGCGGGCACCGGGGAGCTGTTTTTT. The full variable domain, rest sourced from reference TRBV11-3 and TRBJ2-2, is EAGVVQSPRYKIIEKKQPVAFWCNPISGHNTLYWYLQNLGQGPELLIRYENEEAVDDSQLPKDRFSAERLKGVDSTLKIQPAELGDSAVYLCASSLAGTGELFFGEGSRLTVL.

V is TRBV6-1 and J is TRBJ2-7; 11 bases are shared with TRBD2. From germline, CDR1 is MNHNS and CDR2 SASEGT. The CDR3 length is 15 residues. V shed 1 base and J 2 bases; nucleotides not matched to a gene: 1. For the CDR3, the DNA is TGTGCCAGCAGTGAAGTTAGCGGGGGGGCCTACGAGCAGTACTTC. Amino acids: CASSEVSGGAYEQYF.

This chain joins TRBV28 and TRBJ2-1; D unresolved. The germline V and J ends were trimmed by 7 bases and 0 bases, with 16 bases remaining between them. The V gene's germline CDR1 is MDHEN and CDR2 SYDVKM. This CDR3 is 16 amino acids long. CDR3 sequence reads: CASISRQALSYNEQFF. Written as DNA, the CDR3 is TGTGCCAGCATCTCCCGGCAGGCCCTCTCCTACAATGAGCAGTTCTTC.

This clone was seen once. The junction departs from the called germline gene at one end, perhaps through a read error. The chain is built from TRBV24-1 and TRBJ2-1, with 8 bases aligning to TRBD1. From germline, CDR1 is KGHDR and CDR2 SFDVKD. The CDR3 extends over 18 amino acids. Here the CDR3 DNA reads TGTGCCACCAGTTCCGGACAGGGACGGAAGAAGACCTACGATGAGCAGTTCTTC. Translating gives CATSSGQGRKKTYDEQFF.

V and J are TRBV27 and TRBJ2-7; the D gene is possibly TRBD1 (6 bases). There are 12 residues in the CDR3. Germline CDR1 reads MNHEY; CDR2 reads SMNVEV (reference sequence). V was trimmed by 4 bases and J by 6 bases, leaving 10 bases between them. The CDR3 protein is CASSSQGSEQYF. The CDR3 coding sequence is TGTGCCAGCAGTTCACAGGGAAGCGAGCAGTACTTC.

CDR3 sequence reads: CASSLRGTGDTEAFF. The DNA of the CDR3 is TGTGCCAGCAGCCTACGGGGGACAGGGGACACTGAAGCTTTCTTT. This sequence joins TRBV7-9 and TRBJ1-1, with 10 bases fitting TRBD1. Germline loops: CDR1 SEHNR, CDR2 FQNEAQ (reference sequence). The CDR3 extends over 15 amino acids. Unmatched junction bases numbered 6, after V lost 5 bases and J lost 3 bases.

The J gene is TRBJ2-1, the V gene TRBV11-2; 12 positions match TRBD2. Germline V CDR1 and CDR2: SGHAT, FQNNGV. The CDR3 contains 16 residues. J gave up 9 bases and V 2 bases, and 8 bases lay outside the gene matches. Here the CDR3 reads CASSLSASGGVGEQFF. Here the CDR3 DNA reads TGTGCCAGCAGCTTATCTGCTAGCGGGGGGGTTGGTGAGCAGTTCTTC.

This clone has just one count. The gene calls are TRBV5-1 and TRBJ2-1, with D tentatively TRBD2 (7 bases). Germline V gene lookup returns CDR1 SGHRS and CDR2 YFSETQ. V dropped 7 bases and J dropped 4 bases, with 21 bases sitting between them. This CDR3 comprises 16 residues. The CDR3 DNA reads as TGCGCCAGCGACCCCCAAGCTAGGGGGGGATACAATGAGCAGTTCTTC. This gives the protein CASDPQARGGYNEQFF.

Only a few counts were recorded for this clone. The CDR3 DNA is TGTGCCAGCAGTTCCCCCGGACAGGGCGACTATGGCTACACCTTC. This sequence encodes CASSSPGQGDYGYTF. V usage is TRBV28 and J usage is TRBJ1-2; TRBD1 matches 8 bases. There are 15 residues in the CDR3. V lost 4 bases and J lost 3; bases outside the gene matches: 7. The germline gives CDR1 MDHEN, CDR2 SYDVKM.

This clone has just one count. This chain connects TRBV7-9 to TRBJ1-2; 10 bases align to TRBD1. Germline CDR1 reads SEHNR; CDR2 reads FQNEAQ (reference sequence). Trimming cost V 1 base and J 4 bases; bases outside gene matches: 12. The CDR3 consists of 18 residues. The CDR3 region is CASSLVALRDRGSYGYTF. CDR3 DNA sequence: TGTGCCAGCAGCTTAGTAGCCTTGAGGGACAGGGGATCCTATGGCTACACCTTC.

This clone was seen once. The chain has TRBV13 and TRBJ1-2, with TRBD1 matching over 7 bases. Germline V gives CDR1 PRHDT, CDR2 FYEKMQ (reference sequence). V shed 1 base and J 7 bases; nucleotides not matched to a gene: 6. The CDR3 has 14 amino acids. The CDR3 here is CASSLAVDRAGYTF. The DNA of the CDR3 is TGTGCCAGCAGCTTAGCGGTCGACAGGGCTGGCTACACCTTC.

This clone appeared a single time. J is TRBJ2-3 and V is TRBV30; a weak D match, TRBD2 (6 bases). V shed 2 bases and J shed 0 bases, with 12 bases lying between them. The length of the CDR3 is 15 residues. CDR1 and CDR2 (germline): GTSNPN, SVGIG (reference sequence). The DNA of the CDR3 is TGTGCCTGGAGTTCCCTAGCGACTAGCACAGATACGCAGTATTTT. Protein sequence: CAWSSLATSTDTQYF. The variable domain in full, completed from reference TRBV30 and TRBJ2-3, reads SQTIHQWPATLVQPVGSPLSLECTVEGTSNPNLYWYRQAAGRGLQLLFYSVGIGQISSEVPQNLSASRPQDRQFILSSKKLLLSDSGFYLCAWSSLATSTDTQYFGPGTRLTVL.

The chain combines TRBV2 with TRBJ2-7; the D gene is possibly TRBD1 (5 bases). The CDR3 covers 15 residues. The V gene's germline CDR1 is SNHLY and CDR2 FYNNEI. V gave up 7 bases and J gave up 3 bases, with 19 bases separating them. The DNA of the CDR3 is TGTGCCAGCATGCCTGACAGACTGGATTACTACGAGCAGTACTTC. Its translation is CASMPDRLDYYEQYF.

This chain connects TRBV7-9 to TRBJ2-3; D possibly corresponds to TRBD1 (6 bases). CDR1 is SEHNR, CDR2 FQNEAQ, per germline (reference sequence). The CDR3 loop spans 16 amino acids. Trimming removed 3 bases at V and 0 bases at J, with 13 bases between. CDR3 nucleotide sequence: TGTGCCAGCAGCTTTGGGATTGGACAGAGCACAGATACGCAGTATTTT. This codes for CASSFGIGQSTDTQYF.

The chain employs TRBV7-9 and TRBJ2-1; 8 nucleotides match TRBD2. The CDR3 consists of 15 residues. V gave up 4 bases and J gave up 5 bases; unmatched junction bases: 7. In germline, CDR1 is SEHNR, CDR2 FQNEAQ (reference sequence). The CDR3 sequence: CASSSPGTRDNEQFF. The CDR3 nucleotides read TGTGCCAGCAGCTCTCCCGGGACTAGGGACAATGAGCAGTTCTTC. Based on the CDR3 plus reference TRBV7-9 and TRBJ2-1, the full variable domain is DTGVSQNPRHKITKRGQNVTFRCDPISEHNRLYWYRQTLGQGPEFLTYFQNEAQLEKSRLLSDRFSAERPKGSFSTLEIQRTEQGDSAMYLCASSSPGTRDNEQFFGPGTRLTVL.

The chain links TRBV27 to TRBJ2-2; no clear D gene. The CDR3 has 15 amino acids. Trimming shortened V by 4 bases and J by 1 base, and 10 bases separated the two germline ends. Germline lookup yields CDR1 MNHEY and CDR2 SMNVEV (reference sequence). The CDR3 is CASSSTWLNTGELFF. The CDR3 DNA follows: TGTGCCAGCAGTTCGACTTGGCTGAACACCGGGGAGCTGTTTTTT.

The chain recombines TRBV19 with TRBJ2-1; 12 positions match TRBD2. This CDR3 comprises 14 residues. Germline loops: CDR1 LNHDA, CDR2 SQIVND (reference sequence). With V trimmed by 5 bases and J by 8 bases, 4 bases remained unmatched. CDR3: CASSRLAGVDEQFF. The CDR3 DNA is TGTGCCAGTAGTCGACTAGCGGGAGTAGATGAGCAGTTCTTC.

The CDR3 DNA is TGTGCCAGCAGCGCCCAACCAGGGGGCTCTTCACCCCTCCACTTT. This codes for CASSAQPGGSSPLHF. The chain uses TRBV9 and TRBJ1-6, with 8 positions matching TRBD1. The CDR3 loop spans 15 amino acids. CDR1 is SGDLS, CDR2 YYNGEE, per germline. Germline trimming cut 3 bases from V and 9 bases from J; bases unmatched to any gene: 8. Drawing the rest from reference TRBV9 and TRBJ1-6, the complete variable domain is DSGVTQTPKHLITATGQRVTLRCSPRSGDLSVYWYQQSLDQGLQFLIQYYNGEERAKGNILERFSAQQFPDLHSELNLSSLELGDSALYFCASSAQPGGSSPLHFGNGTRLTVT.